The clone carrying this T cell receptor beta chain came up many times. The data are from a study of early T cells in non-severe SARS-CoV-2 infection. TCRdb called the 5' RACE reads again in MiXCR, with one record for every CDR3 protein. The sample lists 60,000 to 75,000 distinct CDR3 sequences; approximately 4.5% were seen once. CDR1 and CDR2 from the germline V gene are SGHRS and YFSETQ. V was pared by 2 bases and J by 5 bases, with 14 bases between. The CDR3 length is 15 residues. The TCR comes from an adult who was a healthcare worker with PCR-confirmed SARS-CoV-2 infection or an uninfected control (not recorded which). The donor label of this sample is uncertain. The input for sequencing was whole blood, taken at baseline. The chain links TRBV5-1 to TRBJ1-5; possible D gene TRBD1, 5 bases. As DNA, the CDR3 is TGCGCCAGCAGCTTAAGGGGAAGAGGGGATCAGCCCCAGCATTTT. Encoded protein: CASSLRGRGDQPQHF.